The T cell receptor (beta chain) described here comes from a study of cytomegalovirus exposure and HLA in healthy donors. Germline CDR1 MNHNS, CDR2 SASEGT. V lost 4 bases to trimming and J lost 2 bases, with 14 bases between them. The CDR3 loop spans 15 amino acids. TCRdb keeps only in-frame clones here, not all; method: immunoSEQ multiplex PCR. The sample carries tens of thousands of clones, approximately 96% recorded once. The sample taken for sequencing was PBMCs. This TCR derives from a woman between 18 and 29 years old in good health and CMV-seropositive. This chain joins TRBV6-1 and TRBJ2-5; D may be TRBD1 (6 bases). The CDR3, as DNA: TGTGCCAGCAGTGCCGGAATAGGACAGCAAGAGACCCAGTACTTC. Translation: CASSAGIGQQETQYF.